Listed below are T cell receptor beta chains from one sample, sequenced in a study of CD8+CD57+ T cells in acquired aplastic anemia. TCRdb reprocessed the reads via MiXCR and lists one record per CDR3 protein. The repertoire holds roughly 250,000 distinct CDR3 sequences, with around 82% as singletons. Material: sorted CD4+, CD8+, or CD8+CD57+ T cells (not recorded which) from PBMCs. Receptors originate from a human donor with aplastic anemia. The CDR3 runs from the conserved cysteine through the conserved F or W. The D gene is left open where the match is weak. A clone size is listed for some rows: how often the clone was seen (once, few, many), or a class if it is expanded.

CDR3 protein: CASGIGGRTYNEQFF; CDR3 DNA: TGTGCCAGTGGTATAGGTGGCAGAACCTACAATGAGCAGTTCTTC; J gene: TRBJ2-1; D gene: NA; clone size: NA; V gene: TRBV19
CDR3 protein: CASSLGGGADTQCYTF; CDR3 DNA: TGTGCCAGCAGCTTAGGGGGAGGGGCCGATACGCAGTGTTACACCTTC; J gene: TRBJ1-2; D gene: NA; clone size: NA; V gene: TRBV7-8
CDR3 protein: CASSGATGATQSFF; CDR3 DNA: TGTGCCAGCAGCGGTGCTACTGGCGCCACGCAGTCTTTCTTT; J gene: TRBJ1-1; D gene: NA; clone size: NA; V gene: TRBV9
CDR3 protein: CASSFQTGGGGLEQFF; CDR3 DNA: TGTGCCAGCAGCTTTCAAACAGGCGGGGGGGGCCTTGAGCAGTTCTTC; J gene: TRBJ2-1; D gene: TRBD2; clone size: NA; V gene: TRBV7-2
CDR3 protein: CASSLATSGYNEYF; CDR3 DNA: TGTGCCAGCAGCCTAGCGACTAGCGGCTACAATGAGTATTTT; J gene: TRBJ2-3; D gene: TRBD2; clone size: NA; V gene: TRBV9
CDR3 protein: CASSDSGGAHTQYF; CDR3 DNA: TGTGCCAGCAGCGATAGCGGGGGGGCGCATACGCAGTATTTT; J gene: TRBJ2-3; D gene: TRBD2; clone size: NA; V gene: TRBV9
CDR3 protein: CASSLAGGPDTQYAFF; CDR3 DNA: TGTGCCAGCAGCTTAGCGGGAGGTCCCGATACGCAGTATGCTTTCTTT; J gene: TRBJ1-1; D gene: NA; clone size: many; V gene: TRBV7-8
CDR3 protein: CASSVYGNPYTQQFF; CDR3 DNA: TGTGCCAGCAGCGTATACGGAAATCCCTACACGCAGCAGTTCTTC; J gene: TRBJ2-1; D gene: NA; clone size: NA; V gene: TRBV7-8
CDR3 protein: CASSLVPGELFFGAF; CDR3 DNA: NA; J gene: TRBJ1-2; D gene: NA; clone size: NA; V gene: TRBV7-9
CDR3 protein: CASSVADYPLVNAEAFF; CDR3 DNA: TGTGCCAGCAGCGTAGCGGACTATCCCCTGGTCAACGCTGAAGCTTTCTTT; J gene: TRBJ1-1; D gene: NA; clone size: NA; V gene: TRBV7-9
CDR3 protein: CASRASGSLPHEQCF; CDR3 DNA: TGTGCCAGCAGGGCTAGCGGGAGCCTGCCCCACGAGCAGTGCTTC; J gene: TRBJ2-7; D gene: TRBD2; clone size: NA; V gene: TRBV2
CDR3 protein: CASSLERGMAYEQYF; CDR3 DNA: TGTGCCAGCAGCTTGGAGAGGGGAATGGCCTACGAGCAGTACTTC; J gene: TRBJ2-7; D gene: NA; clone size: once; V gene: TRBV5-6
CDR3 protein: CASARQGNAVEYF; CDR3 DNA: TGTGCCAGCGCAAGACAGGGAAACGCCGTTGAGTACTTT; J gene: TRBJ2-3; D gene: TRBD1; clone size: once; V gene: TRBV7-3
CDR3 protein: CASSLLGPGQGYGYTF; CDR3 DNA: TGTGCCAGCAGCTTATTGGGCCCGGGACAGGGGTATGGCTACACCTTC; J gene: TRBJ1-2; D gene: TRBD1; clone size: NA; V gene: TRBV5-5
CDR3 protein: CASSLGGFGDEQYF; CDR3 DNA: TGTGCCAGCAGCCTTGGGGGCTTTGGGGACGAGCAGTACTTC; J gene: TRBJ2-7; D gene: NA; clone size: NA; V gene: TRBV7-2
CDR3 protein: CASSLLPGELFFAYEQYF; CDR3 DNA: NA; J gene: TRBJ2-7; D gene: NA; clone size: NA; V gene: TRBV9
CDR3 protein: CASSPGGGGKDTQYF; CDR3 DNA: TGTGCCAGCAGCCCCGGAGGCGGGGGGAAGGATACGCAGTATTTT; J gene: TRBJ2-3; D gene: TRBD2; clone size: NA; V gene: TRBV11-2
CDR3 protein: CASSQGVFVEAGGYYGYTF; CDR3 DNA: TGCGCCAGCAGCCAAGGAGTCTTCGTTGAGGCAGGGGGGTACTATGGCTACACCTTC; J gene: TRBJ1-2; D gene: TRBD1; clone size: NA; V gene: TRBV4-1
CDR3 protein: CASSAGELFF; CDR3 DNA: TGTGCCAGCAGCGCCGGGGAGCTGTTTTTT; J gene: TRBJ2-2; D gene: NA; clone size: few; V gene: TRBV9
CDR3 protein: CASSFDPPSSYEQYF; CDR3 DNA: TGTGCCAGCAGCTTTGACCCACCTAGCTCCTACGAGCAGTACTTC; J gene: TRBJ2-7; D gene: NA; clone size: NA; V gene: TRBV5-1
CDR3 protein: CASSSGGDRQGGNTEAFF; CDR3 DNA: TGTGCCAGCAGCTCAGGGGGGGACCGACAGGGAGGAAACACTGAAGCTTTCTTT; J gene: TRBJ1-1; D gene: TRBD1; clone size: NA; V gene: TRBV9
CDR3 protein: CASSLQASGNTIYF; CDR3 DNA: TGTGCCAGCAGTTTACAGGCCTCTGGAAACACCATATATTTT; J gene: TRBJ1-3; D gene: NA; clone size: NA; V gene: TRBV2
CDR3 protein: CASSLKRDGIVYGYTF; CDR3 DNA: TGTGCCAGCAGCTTGAAGCGGGACGGGATCGTATATGGCTACACCTTC; J gene: TRBJ1-2; D gene: NA; clone size: NA; V gene: TRBV7-3
CDR3 protein: CASSLARGGLVNGYSF; CDR3 DNA: TGTGCCAGCAGCTTGGCGAGGGGCGGGCTTGTCAATGGCTACTCCTTC; J gene: TRBJ1-2; D gene: NA; clone size: once; V gene: TRBV2
CDR3 protein: CASSVPVDAGFYQQFF; CDR3 DNA: TGTGCCAGCAGCGTACCCGTAGACGCAGGATTTTATCAGCAGTTCTTC; J gene: TRBJ2-1; D gene: NA; clone size: once; V gene: TRBV9
CDR3 protein: CSVEGQGASTEAFF; CDR3 DNA: TGCAGCGTTGAAGGGCAGGGGGCCAGCACTGAAGCTTTCTTT; J gene: TRBJ1-1; D gene: TRBD1; clone size: few; V gene: TRBV29-1
CDR3 protein: CASSQAGGKDQDEQFF; CDR3 DNA: TGTGCCAGCAGCCAGGCGGGCGGAAAAGATCAGGATGAGCAGTTCTTC; J gene: TRBJ2-1; D gene: NA; clone size: NA; V gene: TRBV7-8
CDR3 protein: CASSPTGLTSFTDTQYF; CDR3 DNA: TGTGCCAGCAGCCCCACCGGACTTACAAGTTTCACAGATACGCAGTATTTT; J gene: TRBJ2-3; D gene: NA; clone size: NA; V gene: TRBV7-2
CDR3 protein: CAISEVFDYNSPLHF; CDR3 DNA: TGTGCCATCAGTGAAGTGTTCGACTATAATTCACCCCTCCACTTT; J gene: TRBJ1-6; D gene: NA; clone size: NA; V gene: TRBV10-3
CDR3 protein: CAISRTGESYNSPLHF; CDR3 DNA: TGTGCCATCAGCCGGACAGGGGAATCCTATAATTCACCCCTCCACTTT; J gene: TRBJ1-6; D gene: TRBD1; clone size: NA; V gene: TRBV10-3
CDR3 protein: CASSLATSGRANAQYF; CDR3 DNA: TGTGCCAGCAGTTTAGCGACTAGCGGGAGGGCAAATGCGCAGTATTTT; J gene: TRBJ2-3; D gene: TRBD2; clone size: NA; V gene: TRBV2
CDR3 protein: CATSRDRKETQYF; CDR3 DNA: TGTGCCACCAGCAGAGACAGGAAAGAGACCCAGTACTTC; J gene: TRBJ2-5; D gene: NA; clone size: NA; V gene: TRBV15
CDR3 protein: CASKFTGEDDKQYF; CDR3 DNA: TGTGCCAGCAAGTTCACGGGAGAGGACGATAAGCAGTACTTC; J gene: TRBJ2-7; D gene: NA; clone size: NA; V gene: TRBV7-8
CDR3 protein: CASSVATEAGEAQYF; CDR3 DNA: TGTGCCAGCAGCGTAGCTACAGAGGCGGGAGAGGCCCAGTACTTC; J gene: TRBJ2-5; D gene: TRBD2; clone size: NA; V gene: TRBV7-9
CDR3 protein: CASSLVQGGETQYF; CDR3 DNA: TGTGCCAGCAGCTTAGTACAAGGAGGCGAGACCCAGTATTTT; J gene: TRBJ2-3; D gene: NA; clone size: NA; V gene: TRBV7-9
CDR3 protein: CASSGVAGPTAEYF; CDR3 DNA: TGTGCCAGCAGCGGAGTGGCGGGTCCCACCGCGGAGTATTTT; J gene: TRBJ2-3; D gene: NA; clone size: NA; V gene: TRBV9
CDR3 protein: CAGSLEGLAGLELFF; CDR3 DNA: TGTGCCGGCAGCTTAGAGGGACTAGCGGGGCTAGAGCTGTTTTTT; J gene: TRBJ2-2; D gene: TRBD2; clone size: once; V gene: TRBV11-1
CDR3 protein: CASSLAGGAGTHDLFF; CDR3 DNA: TGTGCCAGCAGCTTAGCGGGAGGCGCCGGTACCCATGATTTGTTCTTC; J gene: TRBJ2-1; D gene: NA; clone size: NA; V gene: TRBV7-8
CDR3 protein: CSAIRDYNSPLHF; CDR3 DNA: TGCAGTGCTATCCGGGACTATAATTCACCCCTCCACTTT; J gene: TRBJ1-6; D gene: NA; clone size: NA; V gene: TRBV20-1
CDR3 protein: CAYGVGAYQATQYF; CDR3 DNA: TGTGCCTACGGGGTAGGGGCGTACCAAGCGACCCAGTACTTC; J gene: TRBJ2-5; D gene: NA; clone size: NA; V gene: TRBV7-2
CDR3 protein: CASSLAADPNSNHTF; CDR3 DNA: TGTGCCAGCAGCTTGGCGGCAGACCCAAACAGCAATCACACCTTC; J gene: TRBJ1-2; D gene: NA; clone size: NA; V gene: TRBV7-9
CDR3 protein: CASSLAGRPEYKEQFF; CDR3 DNA: TGTGCCAGCAGCTTAGCGGGGCGTCCCGAATACAAGGAGCAGTTCTTC; J gene: TRBJ2-1; D gene: NA; clone size: NA; V gene: TRBV7-8
CDR3 protein: CASSFTRSSYEQYF; CDR3 DNA: TGTGCCAGCAGTTTTACCAGAAGCTCCTACGAGCAGTACTTC; J gene: TRBJ2-7; D gene: NA; clone size: NA; V gene: TRBV5-8
CDR3 protein: CASSVAGERLVYGYTF; CDR3 DNA: TGTGCCAGCAGTGTGGCGGGGGAACGGCTCGTATATGGCTACACCTTC; J gene: TRBJ1-2; D gene: NA; clone size: NA; V gene: TRBV11-1
CDR3 protein: CSAHGDNTEAFF; CDR3 DNA: TGCAGTGCCCACGGGGACAACACTGAAGCTTTCTTT; J gene: TRBJ1-1; D gene: NA; clone size: NA; V gene: TRBV20-1
CDR3 protein: CASSLAASAYNQYF; CDR3 DNA: TGTGCCAGCAGCTTAGCGGCAAGCGCCTACAATCAGTATTTT; J gene: TRBJ2-3; D gene: NA; clone size: NA; V gene: TRBV9
CDR3 protein: CAISPGLAGSLSF; CDR3 DNA: TGTGCCATCAGTCCGGGACTAGCGGGAAGTCTGTCCTTC; J gene: TRBJ2-1; D gene: TRBD2; clone size: NA; V gene: TRBV10-3
CDR3 protein: CASSVDSKAQYF; CDR3 DNA: TGTGCCAGCAGCGTAGATTCAAAAGCGCAGTACTTT; J gene: TRBJ2-3; D gene: NA; clone size: NA; V gene: TRBV11-3
CDR3 protein: CAISARISSTDTQYF; CDR3 DNA: TGTGCCATCAGTGCTAGGATATCTAGCACAGATACGCAGTATTTT; J gene: TRBJ2-3; D gene: NA; clone size: few; V gene: TRBV10-3